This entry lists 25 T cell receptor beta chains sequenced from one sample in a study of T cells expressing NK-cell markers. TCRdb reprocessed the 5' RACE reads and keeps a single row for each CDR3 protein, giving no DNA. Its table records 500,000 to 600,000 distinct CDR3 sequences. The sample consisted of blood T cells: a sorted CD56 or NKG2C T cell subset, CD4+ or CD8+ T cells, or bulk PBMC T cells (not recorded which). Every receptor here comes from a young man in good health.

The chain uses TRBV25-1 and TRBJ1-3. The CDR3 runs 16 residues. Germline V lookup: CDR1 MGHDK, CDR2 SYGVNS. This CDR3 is CASSEFRGTTGNTIYF.

The CDR3 is CASSSTGSTGTQYF. V and J are TRBV12-3 or TRBV12-4 and TRBJ2-3; the D gene TCRdb calls, TRBD1, cannot be checked with no DNA. The CDR3 extends over 14 amino acids.

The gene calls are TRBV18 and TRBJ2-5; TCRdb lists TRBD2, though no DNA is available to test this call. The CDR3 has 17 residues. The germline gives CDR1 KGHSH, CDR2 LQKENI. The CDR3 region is CASSPRPGLAMGETQYF.

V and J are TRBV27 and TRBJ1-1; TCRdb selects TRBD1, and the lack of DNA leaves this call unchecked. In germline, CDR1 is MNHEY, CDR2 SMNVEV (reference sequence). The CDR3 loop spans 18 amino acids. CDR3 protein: CASSFRRPRVESNTEAFF.

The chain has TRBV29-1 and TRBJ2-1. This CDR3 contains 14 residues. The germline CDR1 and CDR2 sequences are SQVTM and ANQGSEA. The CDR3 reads CSVVWEGSYNEQFF.

CDR3 region: CSASGLAEYNEQFF. This chain connects TRBV20-1 to TRBJ2-1; the D call from TCRdb, TRBD2, cannot be confirmed without DNA. CDR1 and CDR2 (germline): DFQATT, SNEGSKA (reference sequence). The CDR3 has 14 residues.

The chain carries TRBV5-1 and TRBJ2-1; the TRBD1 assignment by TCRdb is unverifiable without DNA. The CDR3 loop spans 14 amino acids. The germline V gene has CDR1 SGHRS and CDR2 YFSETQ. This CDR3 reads CASSLGAGSPVQFF.

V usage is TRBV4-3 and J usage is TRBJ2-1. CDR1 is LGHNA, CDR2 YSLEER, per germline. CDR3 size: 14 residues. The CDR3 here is CASSQVREYNEQFF.

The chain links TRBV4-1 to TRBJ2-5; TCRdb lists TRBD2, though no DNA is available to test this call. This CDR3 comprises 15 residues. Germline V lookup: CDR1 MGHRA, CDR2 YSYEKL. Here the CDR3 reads CASSQELGTSITQYF.

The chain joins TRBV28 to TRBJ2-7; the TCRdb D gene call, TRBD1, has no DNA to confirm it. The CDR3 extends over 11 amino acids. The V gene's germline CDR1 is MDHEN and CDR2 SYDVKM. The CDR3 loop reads CASNGGYEQYF. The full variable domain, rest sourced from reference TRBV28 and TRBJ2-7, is DVKVTQSSRYLVKRTGEKVFLECVQDMDHENMFWYRQDPGLGLRLIYFSYDVKMKEKGDIPEGYSVSREKKERFSLILESASTNQTSMYLCASNGGYEQYFGPGTRLTVT.

CDR3: CASRPGRSSGANVLTF. The rearrangement uses TRBV28 and TRBJ2-6; TCRdb calls TRBD1, which cannot be checked without DNA. This CDR3 region has 16 residues. The germline V gene encodes CDR1 MDHEN and CDR2 SYDVKM.

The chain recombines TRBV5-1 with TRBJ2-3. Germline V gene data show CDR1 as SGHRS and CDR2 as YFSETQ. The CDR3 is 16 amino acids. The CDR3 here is CASSLAAASSTDTQYF.

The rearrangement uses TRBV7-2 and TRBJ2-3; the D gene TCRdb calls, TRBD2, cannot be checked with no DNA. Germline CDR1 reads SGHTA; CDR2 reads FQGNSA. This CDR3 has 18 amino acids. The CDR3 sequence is CASSLRPASRISTDTQYF.

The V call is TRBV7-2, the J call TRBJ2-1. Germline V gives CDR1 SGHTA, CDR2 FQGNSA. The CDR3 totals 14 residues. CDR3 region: CASSLGNVKVEQFF.

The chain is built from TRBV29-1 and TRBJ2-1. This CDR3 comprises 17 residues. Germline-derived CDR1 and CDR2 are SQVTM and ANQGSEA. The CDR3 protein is CSVRKKRLASSYNEQFF.

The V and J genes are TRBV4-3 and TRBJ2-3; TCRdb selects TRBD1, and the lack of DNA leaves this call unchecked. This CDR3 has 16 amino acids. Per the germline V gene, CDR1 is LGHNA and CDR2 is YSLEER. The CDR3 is CASSQGGQGWTDTQYF.

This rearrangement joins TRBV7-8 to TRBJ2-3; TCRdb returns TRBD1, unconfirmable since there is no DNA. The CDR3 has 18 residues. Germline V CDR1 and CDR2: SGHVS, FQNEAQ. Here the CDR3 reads CASSLVVPAGISTDTQYF.

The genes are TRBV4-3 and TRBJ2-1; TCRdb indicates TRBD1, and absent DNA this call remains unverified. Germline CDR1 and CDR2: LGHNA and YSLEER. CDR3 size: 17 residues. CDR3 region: CASSHQWTGKVDNEQFF.

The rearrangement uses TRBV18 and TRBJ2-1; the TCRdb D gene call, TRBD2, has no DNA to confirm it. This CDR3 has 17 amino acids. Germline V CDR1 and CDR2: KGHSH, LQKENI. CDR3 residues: CASSPGLATSSYNEQFF.

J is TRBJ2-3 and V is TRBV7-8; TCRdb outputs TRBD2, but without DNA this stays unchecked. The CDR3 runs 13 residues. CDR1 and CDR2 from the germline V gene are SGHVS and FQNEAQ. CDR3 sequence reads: CASSPQVTDTQYF.

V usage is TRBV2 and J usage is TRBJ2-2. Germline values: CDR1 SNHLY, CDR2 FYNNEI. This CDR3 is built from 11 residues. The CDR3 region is CASTGVGELFF.

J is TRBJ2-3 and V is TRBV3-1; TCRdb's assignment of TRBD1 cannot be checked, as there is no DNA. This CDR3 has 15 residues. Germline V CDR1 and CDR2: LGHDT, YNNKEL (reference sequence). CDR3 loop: CASSQEGGSTDTQYF.

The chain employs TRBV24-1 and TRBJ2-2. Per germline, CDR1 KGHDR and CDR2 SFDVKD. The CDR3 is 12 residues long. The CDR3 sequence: CATSKMRGELFF.

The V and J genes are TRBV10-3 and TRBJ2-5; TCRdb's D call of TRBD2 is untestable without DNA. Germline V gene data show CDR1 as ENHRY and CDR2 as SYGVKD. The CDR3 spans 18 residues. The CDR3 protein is CAISDPGLAGGPRETQYF.

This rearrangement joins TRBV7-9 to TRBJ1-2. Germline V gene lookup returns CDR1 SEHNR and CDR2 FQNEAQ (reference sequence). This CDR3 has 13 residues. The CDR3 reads CASSPYSREGYTF. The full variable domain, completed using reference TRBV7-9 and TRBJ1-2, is DTGVSQNPRHKITKRGQNVTFRCDPISEHNRLYWYRQTLGQGPEFLTYFQNEAQLEKSRLLSDRFSAERPKGSFSTLEIQRTEQGDSAMYLCASSPYSREGYTFGSGTRLTVV.